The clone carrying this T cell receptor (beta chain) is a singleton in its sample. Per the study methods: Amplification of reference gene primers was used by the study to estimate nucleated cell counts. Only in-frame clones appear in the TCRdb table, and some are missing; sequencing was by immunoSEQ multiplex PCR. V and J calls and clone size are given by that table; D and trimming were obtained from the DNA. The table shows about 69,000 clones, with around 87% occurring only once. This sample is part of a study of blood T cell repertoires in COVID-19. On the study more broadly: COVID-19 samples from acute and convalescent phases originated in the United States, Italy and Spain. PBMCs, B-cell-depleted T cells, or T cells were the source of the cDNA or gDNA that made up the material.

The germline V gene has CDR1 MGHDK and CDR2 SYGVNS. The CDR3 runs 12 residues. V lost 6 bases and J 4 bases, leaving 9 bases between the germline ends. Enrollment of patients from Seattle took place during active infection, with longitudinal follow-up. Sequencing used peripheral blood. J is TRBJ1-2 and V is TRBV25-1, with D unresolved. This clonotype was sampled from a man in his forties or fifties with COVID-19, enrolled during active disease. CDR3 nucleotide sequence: TGTGCCAGCAGAAAAGAGGCCTATGGCTACACCTTC. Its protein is CASRKEAYGYTF.